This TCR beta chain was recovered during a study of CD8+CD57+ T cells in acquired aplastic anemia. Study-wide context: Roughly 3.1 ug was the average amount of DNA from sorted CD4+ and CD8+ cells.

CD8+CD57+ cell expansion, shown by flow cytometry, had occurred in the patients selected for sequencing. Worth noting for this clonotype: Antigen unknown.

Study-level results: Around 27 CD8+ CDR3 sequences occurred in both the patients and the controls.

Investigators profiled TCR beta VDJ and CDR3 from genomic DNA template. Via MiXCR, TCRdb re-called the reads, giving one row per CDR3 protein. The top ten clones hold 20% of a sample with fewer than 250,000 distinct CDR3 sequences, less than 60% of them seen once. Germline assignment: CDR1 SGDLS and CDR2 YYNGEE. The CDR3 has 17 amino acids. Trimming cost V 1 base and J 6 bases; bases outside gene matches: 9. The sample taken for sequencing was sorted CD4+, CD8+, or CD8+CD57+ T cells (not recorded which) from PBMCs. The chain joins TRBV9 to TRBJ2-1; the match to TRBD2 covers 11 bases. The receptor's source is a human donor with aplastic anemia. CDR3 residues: CASSVRPAGLAGNEQFF. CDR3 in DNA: TGTGCCAGCAGCGTACGACCGGCCGGACTAGCGGGCAATGAGCAGTTCTTC.